This T cell receptor beta chain was sequenced during a study of shared clonotypes between healthy human individuals. Tens of millions of PBMCs supplied genomic DNA for unsorted samples. This was a deep-level run. Every subset had its genomic DNA shared out evenly among several immunoSEQ plates. PCR replicates performed on unsorted PBMC used 300 ng DNA, 30,000 or so T cell genomes. The data were produced by immunoSEQ multiplex PCR, yet TCRdb's version contains in-frame clones alone and is incomplete. The sample gives fewer than 500,000 clones, about 80% of which show up once; around 12% is in the top ten. From germline, CDR1 is MDHEN and CDR2 SYDVKM. The CDR3 is made up of 16 amino acids. The trim removed 3 bases at V and 2 bases at J, leaving 6 bases unmatched.

This chain links TRBV28 with TRBJ2-3; 9 bases are shared with TRBD2. The sample comprised PBMCs. The TCR originated in a woman between 40 and 55 years old in good health. Some clones in this sample may be carry-over from other donors' samples. CDR3 in amino acids: CASSLYSGSITDTQYF. In nucleotides, the CDR3 is TGTGCCAGCAGTTTGTATAGCGGGAGTATCACAGATACGCAGTATTTT.